One sample yielded the 9 T cell receptor beta chains listed below, sequenced in a study of cytomegalovirus exposure and HLA in healthy donors. The data were produced by immunoSEQ multiplex PCR, yet TCRdb's version contains in-frame clones alone and is incomplete. Among over 120,000 clones listed, just under 90% were seen once. Source material: PBMCs. Receptors were obtained from a woman aged 25 to 39 in good health and CMV-seropositive.

The chain uses TRBV6-6 and TRBJ2-7; 8 nucleotides align to TRBD2. This CDR3 comprises 16 residues. With V trimmed by 0 bases and J by 3 bases, 7 bases remained unmatched. CDR1 and CDR2 (germline): MNHNY, SVGAGI (reference sequence). The CDR3 protein is CASSYSRAGVGYEQYF. The CDR3 DNA is TGTGCCAGCAGTTACTCGAGAGCGGGAGTCGGCTACGAGCAGTACTTC.

This clone was recorded a few times. The chain has TRBV7-2 and TRBJ2-7, with TRBD2 identical over 14 bases. V dropped 6 bases and J dropped 3; count of bases not matched to a gene: 7. This CDR3 region has 16 residues. Germline V gives CDR1 SGHTA, CDR2 FQGNSA. The CDR3 DNA reads as TGTGCCAGCAGGTCACCGGGACTAGCGGGAGTCTACGAGCAGTACTTC. Protein: CASRSPGLAGVYEQYF.

The J gene is TRBJ1-4, the V gene TRBV6-6; TRBD1 matches 7 bases. This CDR3 has 15 residues. V shed 2 bases, J shed 6 bases, and the junction held 6 bases outside the gene matches. The germline V gene encodes CDR1 MNHNY and CDR2 SVGAGI (reference sequence). Here the CDR3 reads CASSYVGGGDEKLFF. CDR3 nucleotides: TGTGCCAGCAGTTACGTAGGGGGCGGCGATGAAAAACTGTTTTTT.

The rearrangement joins TRBV19 to TRBJ2-7; 10 positions agree with TRBD2. The CDR3 has 15 amino acids. Germline CDR1 reads LNHDA; CDR2 reads SQIVND (reference sequence). The trim removed 2 bases at V and 5 bases at J, leaving 6 bases unmatched. The CDR3 protein is CASSIQAGGPNEQYF. CDR3 sequence (DNA): TGTGCCAGTAGTATACAAGCGGGAGGGCCTAACGAGCAGTACTTC.

The chain uses TRBV4-1 and TRBJ2-5; no firm D call. The CDR3 sequence is 13 residues long. Germline-derived CDR1 and CDR2 are MGHRA and YSYEKL. V lost 4 bases and J 4 bases, leaving 10 bases between the germline ends. As DNA, the CDR3 is TGCGCCAGCAGCCTACTACCAAGAGAGACCCAGTACTTC. The encoded protein is CASSLLPRETQYF.

This CDR3 reads CASSFNRDEQFF. The CDR3 DNA follows: TGTGCCAGCAGTTTCAACCGGGATGAGCAGTTCTTC. The chain combines TRBV28 with TRBJ2-1; no firm D call. Trimming pared 3 bases from V and 8 bases from J, leaving 8 bases between. Germline V gene sequence: CDR1 MDHEN, CDR2 SYDVKM. This CDR3 contains 12 residues.

The CDR3 loop reads CASSEISGGTEQFF. In DNA form, the CDR3 reads TGTGCCAGCAGTGAAATTTCCGGGGGTACTGAGCAGTTCTTC. The J gene is TRBJ2-1, the V gene TRBV27, with a possible D match to TRBD2 (6 bases). Looked up from germline, CDR1 is MNHEY and CDR2 is SMNVEV (reference sequence). This CDR3 region has 14 residues. Trimming cost V 5 bases and J 9 bases, with 17 bases left between them.

J is TRBJ2-3 and V is TRBV2, with a weak D call TRBD2 (6 bases). This CDR3 region has 14 residues. Per the germline V gene, CDR1 is SNHLY and CDR2 is FYNNEI. Trimming left V 5 bases short and J 2 bases short, with 11 bases between. The CDR3 nucleotides read TGTGCCAGCAGTCCTTGGGACTTCACAGATACGCAGTATTTT. Translating it yields CASSPWDFTDTQYF. Full variable domain (remainder filled in from reference TRBV2 and TRBJ2-3): EPEVTQTPSHQVTQMGQEVILRCVPISNHLYFYWYRQILGQKVEFLVSFYNNEISEKSEIFDDQFSVERPDGSNFTLKIRSTKLEDSAMYFCASSPWDFTDTQYFGPGTRLTVL.

The genes are TRBV4-1 and TRBJ2-7; 8 bases align to TRBD2. CDR1 and CDR2 from the germline V gene are MGHRA and YSYEKL. The CDR3 totals 15 residues. J was trimmed by 3 bases and V by 5 bases; bases with no gene match: 9. This CDR3 is CASSALAGGYYEQYF. The CDR3 nucleotides are TGCGCCAGCAGCGCCCTCGCGGGAGGCTACTACGAGCAGTACTTC.